One sample yielded the 21 T cell receptor beta chains listed below, sequenced in a study of CD8 T cells in ankylosing spondylitis. Each CDR3 protein is one row after TCRdb ran MiXCR on the 5' RACE reads. The sample records over 150,000 distinct CDR3 sequences, 9.5% to 15% being singletons. The specimen was blood, either unsorted or a sorted T cell fraction (not recorded which). The receptors stem from a male donor with ankylosing spondylitis or in good health (not recorded which).

This clonotype was counted many times. This sequence joins TRBV5-1 and TRBJ2-1, with D perhaps matching TRBD2 (6 bases). Germline lookup yields CDR1 SGHRS and CDR2 YFSETQ. The V gene lost 7 bases and the J gene lost 4 bases, with 15 bases spanning the gap. The CDR3 consists of 14 residues. The DNA for the CDR3 is TGCGCCAGCTCTATGGGGGGAGGTTACAATGAGCAGTTCTTC. It encodes CASSMGGGYNEQFF.

The chain links TRBV20-1 to TRBJ1-2; D possibly corresponds to TRBD1 (6 bases). CDR1 and CDR2 from the germline V gene are DFQATT and SNEGSKA (reference sequence). This CDR3 has 13 residues. Trimming took 6 bases from V and 3 from J, leaving 14 bases between them. The CDR3 loop is CSASEGGDYGYTF. CDR3 DNA sequence: TGCAGTGCCTCGGAAGGGGGGGACTATGGCTACACCTTC.

This clonotype was counted a few times. The chain couples TRBV3-1 to TRBJ2-1; the match to TRBD2 covers 11 bases. Per the germline V gene, CDR1 is LGHDT and CDR2 is YNNKEL (reference sequence). The CDR3 totals 19 residues. Unmatched junction bases numbered 10, after V lost 1 base and J lost 2 bases. CDR3: CASSQALASGGYAYNEQFF. In DNA form, the CDR3 reads TGTGCCAGCAGCCAAGCATTAGCTAGCGGGGGGTACGCCTACAATGAGCAGTTCTTC.

The chain joins TRBV4-1 to TRBJ2-3; the match to TRBD2 covers 7 bases. The CDR3 runs 17 residues. Losses at the gene ends were 4 bases for V and 5 bases for J; bases not matched to a gene: 15. Germline V CDR1 and CDR2: MGHRA, YSYEKL. The CDR3 DNA is TGCGCCAGCAGCCCCCTAGCCCCTGCGGGAGTGAAAGATACGCAGTATTTT. This sequence encodes CASSPLAPAGVKDTQYF.

In its sample, this clonotype was seen once. This chain links TRBV20-1 with TRBJ2-1, with 10 bases aligning to TRBD2. The CDR3 has 17 residues. V was clipped by 0 bases and J by 8 bases; unmatched bases: 13. Germline V gene sequence: CDR1 DFQATT, CDR2 SNEGSKA (reference sequence). The CDR3 reads CSARDLTSGMGMDEQFF. For the CDR3, the DNA is TGCAGTGCTAGAGATTTAACTAGCGGGATGGGTATGGATGAGCAGTTCTTC.

CDR3 region: CATSEAGGPNNEQFF. CDR3 DNA: TGTGCCACCAGTGAGGCAGGGGGACCCAACAATGAGCAGTTCTTC. The chain is built from TRBV24-1 and TRBJ2-1; 7 nucleotides align to TRBD1. The germline CDR1 and CDR2 sequences are KGHDR and SFDVKD. This CDR3 has 15 residues. The ends lost 4 bases at V and 5 bases at J; junction bases unmatched: 7.

The rearrangement uses TRBV10-3 and TRBJ2-1; D might be TRBD2 (6 bases). Looked up from germline, CDR1 is ENHRY and CDR2 is SYGVKD. The CDR3 consists of 16 residues. V gave up 5 bases and J gave up 1 base, with 15 bases separating them. This CDR3 is CAISFLGEVSYNEQFF. In nucleotides, the CDR3 is TGTGCCATCAGTTTTTTGGGGGAGGTTTCCTACAATGAGCAGTTCTTC.

This clonotype has more than one count but fewer than ten. This chain joins TRBV2 and TRBJ2-3; a weak D match, TRBD1 (5 bases). CDR3 length: 12 residues. Germline CDR1 reads SNHLY; CDR2 reads FYNNEI. V lost 6 bases to trimming and J lost 6 bases, with 10 bases between them. CDR3 in DNA: TGTGCCAGCAGAGGGGCCGCGGATACGCAGTATTTT. Translating gives CASRGAADTQYF.

The rearrangement links TRBV5-6 to TRBJ2-1; D unresolved. The CDR3 has 12 residues. With 0 bases removed from V and 5 bases from J, the gap between germline ends came to 3 bases. Germline CDR1 and CDR2: SGHDT and YYEEEE. As DNA, the CDR3 is TGTGCCAGCAGCTTGGTTCACAATGAGCAGTTCTTC. Translation gives CASSLVHNEQFF.

This clonotype was observed many times. The chain links TRBV7-9 to TRBJ2-7, with 10 bases fitting TRBD1. CDR1 is SEHNR, CDR2 FQNEAQ, per germline (reference sequence). The junction had 14 bases not matched to a gene; V was cut back by 4 bases and J by 5 bases. CDR3 length equals 17 residues. CDR3 residues: CASSSPPGQGLRNEQYF. CDR3 coding DNA: TGTGCCAGCAGCTCTCCTCCGGGACAGGGGTTGAGGAACGAGCAGTACTTC.

The J gene is TRBJ2-3, the V gene TRBV6-4, with 7 positions matching TRBD2. Germline V gene sequence: CDR1 MRHNA, CDR2 SNTAGT. With V trimmed by 3 bases and J by 4 bases, 7 bases remained unmatched. This CDR3 contains 15 residues. DNA of the CDR3: TGTGCCAGCAGTGAAATAGGCGGGAGTGCAGATACGCAGTATTTT. Its protein product is CASSEIGGSADTQYF.

The sample holds a few counts of this clonotype. The chain has TRBV14 and TRBJ1-2; D not certain. Trimming removed 4 bases from V and 6 bases from J, with 15 bases in between. Germline V lookup: CDR1 SGHDN, CDR2 FVKESK. CDR3 length equals 14 residues. For the CDR3, the DNA is TGTGCCAGCAGCCCGCTATTGGGCTTCAATGGCTACACCTTC. Residues: CASSPLLGFNGYTF.

The chain uses TRBV5-4 and TRBJ2-2; 9 bases are a match to TRBD1. V shed 5 bases and J 4 bases; nucleotides not matched to a gene: 6. The CDR3 sequence is 15 residues long. Germline CDR1 reads SGHNT; CDR2 reads YYREEE (reference sequence). CDR3 coding DNA: TGTGCCAGCAGTTTTAGGGACAGGGCCACCGGGGAGCTGTTTTTT. Encoded protein: CASSFRDRATGELFF.

The chain is built from TRBV7-9 and TRBJ2-7; no firm D call. The CDR3 runs 14 residues. The ends were cut back, 5 bases at V and 1 base at J, with 12 bases in the middle. The germline V gene encodes CDR1 SEHNR and CDR2 FQNEAQ (reference sequence). The CDR3, as DNA: TGTGCCAGCAGCCCCTGGGCGGAGTCCTACGAGCAGTACTTC. Residues: CASSPWAESYEQYF.

There are a few counts of this clonotype. J is TRBJ2-7 and V is TRBV3-1, with 8 nucleotides matching TRBD2. The V gene's germline CDR1 is LGHDT and CDR2 YNNKEL (reference sequence). The CDR3 has 13 residues. Unmatched junction bases numbered 8, after V lost 7 bases and J lost 6 bases. The DNA for the CDR3 is TGTGCCAGCACCTCGGGACTAGGGGGCGAGCAGTACTTC. Its translation is CASTSGLGGEQYF.

CDR3 in amino acids: CASSLNLGHPYNEQFF. The CDR3 DNA is TGTGCCAGCAGCTTAAATTTGGGACACCCATACAATGAGCAGTTCTTC. The V and J genes are TRBV7-2 and TRBJ2-1; a weak D match, TRBD1 (6 bases). The length of the CDR3 is 16 residues. V shed 2 bases and J shed 4 bases, with 15 bases lying between them. CDR1 and CDR2 (germline): SGHTA, FQGNSA.

This clonotype was counted between two and nine times. The V gene is TRBV5-1, the J gene TRBJ2-3; 7 bases agree with TRBD2. The CDR3 contains 14 residues. Losses at the gene ends were 3 bases for V and 7 bases for J; bases not matched to a gene: 8. Germline V CDR1 and CDR2: SGHRS, YFSETQ. In DNA, the CDR3 is TGCGCCAGCAGCTCTAGGACTAGACGACATACGCAGTATTTT. Amino acid sequence: CASSSRTRRHTQYF.

This clonotype was observed a few times. The rearrangement links TRBV5-1 to TRBJ2-6, with D hard to call. This CDR3 spans 15 amino acids. Germline V gene lookup returns CDR1 SGHRS and CDR2 YFSETQ. Trimming shortened V by 2 bases and J by 4 bases, and 10 bases separated the two germline ends. This CDR3 reads CASSLEGLGANVLTF. The CDR3 DNA follows: TGCGCCAGCAGCTTAGAAGGGTTGGGGGCCAACGTCCTGACTTTC.

This clonotype was recorded a few times. The chain has TRBV12-3 or TRBV12-4 and TRBJ1-6; 7 nucleotides agree with TRBD1. This CDR3 comprises 15 residues. The V and J ends lost 6 bases and 4 bases, in that order; junction bases with no gene match: 6. CDR3 amino acids: CASSFQGEYNSPLHF. CDR3 nucleotide sequence: TGTGCCAGCAGCTTTCAGGGGGAGTATAATTCACCCCTCCACTTT.

The chain employs TRBV4-1 and TRBJ2-3; D is ambiguous. The CDR3 is made up of 15 amino acids. With 8 bases removed from V and 5 bases from J, the gap between germline ends came to 20 bases. Germline CDR1 reads MGHRA; CDR2 reads YSYEKL. Here the CDR3 DNA reads TGCGCCAGCCGAGCCCTAAGTGCCCTTGGAGATACGCAGTATTTT. This encodes CASRALSALGDTQYF.

In nucleotides, the CDR3 is TGTGCCATCAGTGAGTGGACGGGAACCTACGAGCAGTACTTC. Translating gives CAISEWTGTYEQYF. V is TRBV10-3 and J is TRBJ2-7; a weak D match, TRBD2 (5 bases). From germline, CDR1 is ENHRY and CDR2 SYGVKD. This CDR3 comprises 14 residues. Trimming removed 1 base at V and 2 bases at J, with 9 bases between.